The sequence of this T cell receptor beta chain was determined in a study of blood T cell repertoires in COVID-19. Turning to the study itself: Samples came from the United States, Italy and Spain, spanning acute and convalescent COVID-19. T cells, B-cell-depleted T cells, or PBMCs provided the cDNA or gDNA that served as material.

V shed 5 bases and J 3 bases; nucleotides not matched to a gene: 17. The germline V gene has CDR1 MDHEN and CDR2 SYDVKM. The CDR3 has 19 amino acids. Authors' analysis steps: For nucleated cells, counts were estimated from reference gene primer amplification. Libraries were prepared by immunoSEQ multiplex PCR; TCRdb keeps only in-frame clonotypes and omits some of them. For V, J and clone size, that table is used; D and trimming come from the DNA. The profile shows about 110,000 clones, about 80% of them singletons. This clone was seen once. The chain has TRBV28 and TRBJ2-1; 9 bases match TRBD2. The clonotype was recovered from a woman in her 70s with acute or convalescent COVID-19. Sequenced sample: peripheral blood. The CDR3 region is CASSPWWVAGENVYNEQFF. CDR3 DNA sequence: TGTGCCAGCAGTCCCTGGTGGGTAGCGGGAGAGAACGTCTACAATGAGCAGTTCTTC.